The T cell receptor beta chain under discussion was sequenced for a study of T cell responses to AZD1222 COVID-19 vaccine. Libraries were prepared by immunoSEQ multiplex PCR; TCRdb keeps only in-frame clonotypes and omits some of them. Among around 70,000 clones listed, about three quarters were seen once. Study-level findings and limits: Seropositive AZD1222 recipients at baseline numbered only five to seven.

As regards this clone: Its target is not known.

The CDR3 has 15 amino acids. V shed 0 bases, J shed 8 bases, and the junction held 8 bases outside the gene matches. Germline-derived CDR1 and CDR2 are KGHSH and LQKENI. This receptor was identified in an adult in good health. This chain uses TRBV18 with TRBJ1-2; TRBD1 aligns across 8 bases. The sample was peripheral blood, taken on day 0 of AZD1222 vaccination. The CDR3 spells CASSPPRGQGAGYTF. The CDR3 coding sequence is TGTGCCAGCTCACCACCGCGTGGACAGGGAGCCGGCTACACCTTC.